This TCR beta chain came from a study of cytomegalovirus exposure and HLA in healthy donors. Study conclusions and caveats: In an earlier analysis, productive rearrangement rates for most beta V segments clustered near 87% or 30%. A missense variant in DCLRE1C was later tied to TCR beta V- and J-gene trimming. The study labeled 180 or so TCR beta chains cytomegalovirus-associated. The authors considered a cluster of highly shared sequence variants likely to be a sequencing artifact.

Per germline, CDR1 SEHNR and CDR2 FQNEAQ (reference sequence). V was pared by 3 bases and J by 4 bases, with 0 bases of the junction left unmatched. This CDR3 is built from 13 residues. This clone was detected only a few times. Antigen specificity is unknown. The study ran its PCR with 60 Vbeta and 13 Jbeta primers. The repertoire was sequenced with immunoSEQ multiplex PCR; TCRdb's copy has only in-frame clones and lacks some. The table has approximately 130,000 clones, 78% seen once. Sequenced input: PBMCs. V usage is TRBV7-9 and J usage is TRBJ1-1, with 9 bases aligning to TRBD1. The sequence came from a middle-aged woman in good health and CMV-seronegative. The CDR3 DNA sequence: TGTGCCAGCAGCTTGGGACAGGGCACTGAAGCTTTCTTT. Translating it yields CASSLGQGTEAFF.